Described below is a single T cell receptor (beta chain) sequence and its context. This clonotype came up many times. Its specific antigen is unknown. Base qualities are not at hand, and no much larger clone is one base apart. These data come from a study of T cell repertoires in cytomegalovirus infection (dated by TCRdb to between 2018 and 2021). For context, the study as a whole: Donor HLA type was relevant to the analysis, as public TCR beta signatures indicated carriage of CMV infection together with the matching HLA type. Study-level results and caveats: Carriers of CMV infection plus the relevant HLA type were discriminated by the cumulative frequency of public TCR beta family members in the study cohort and in an independent roughly 400-donor cohort. The ex vivo response was dominated by HLA-C-restricted CMV-specific TCR beta clonotypes, which also provided the single most frequent clonotype in two of eight donors.

Instrument used: Illumina HiSeq 1500. TCRdb handled the public reads itself, with Q25 trimming in fastp and clone calling in MiXCR, and kept productive beta chains. Records with the same CDR3 protein are collapsed into one entry carrying the most frequent genes and DNA. The sample data list approximately 250,000 distinct CDR3 sequences, and around 12% of these were observed just once. About 1.5% of the sample rests with the top ten. CDR1 and CDR2, looked up from the germline V gene, are SGHTA and FQGNSA. V drops 2 bases and J drops 5 bases, leaving 15 bases in between. Measured from the cysteine to the phenylalanine, the CDR3 is 15 residues long. The read is trimmed to its CDR3 DNA, 45 bases read in frame from base 1.

This TCR was recovered from a human donor in good health (CMV status not recorded). Some clones in this sample may be carry-over from other donors' samples. The V and J genes are TRBV7-2 and TRBJ1-2; possibly the D gene is TRBD1, per 5 matching bases. The sequencing sample was made of PBMCs. CDR3 region: CASSLSRAEGYGYTF. The nucleotides are TGTGCCAGCAGCTTAAGCAGGGCCGAAGGGTATGGCTACACCTTC.